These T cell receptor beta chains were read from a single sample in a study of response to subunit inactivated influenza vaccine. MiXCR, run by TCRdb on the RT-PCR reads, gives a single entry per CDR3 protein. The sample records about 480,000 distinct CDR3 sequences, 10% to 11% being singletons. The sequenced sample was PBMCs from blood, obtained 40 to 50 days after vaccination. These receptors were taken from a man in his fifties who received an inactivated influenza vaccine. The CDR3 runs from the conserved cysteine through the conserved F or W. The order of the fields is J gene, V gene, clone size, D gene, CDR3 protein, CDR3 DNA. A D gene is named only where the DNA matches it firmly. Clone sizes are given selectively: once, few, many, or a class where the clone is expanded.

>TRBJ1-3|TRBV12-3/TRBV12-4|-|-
CASRPYRESGNTIYF
TGTGCCAGCAGACCCTACAGGGAAAGTGGAAACACCATATATTTT
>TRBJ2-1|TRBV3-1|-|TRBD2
CASSHAYEGLADNEQFF
TGTGCCAGCAGCCACGCCTATGAGGGACTAGCTGACAATGAGCAGTTCTTC
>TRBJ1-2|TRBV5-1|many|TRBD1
CASSFGQGNGYTF
TGCGCCAGCAGCTTTGGACAGGGAAATGGCTACACCTTC
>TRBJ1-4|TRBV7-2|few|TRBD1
CASSPSGGENEKLFF
TGTGCCAGCAGCCCCTCAGGGGGAGAAAATGAAAAACTGTTTTTT
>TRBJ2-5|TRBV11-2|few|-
CASSLVQGTVGETQYF
TGTGCCAGCAGCTTAGTCCAGGGGACGGTGGGAGAGACCCAGTACTTC
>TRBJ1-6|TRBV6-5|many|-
CASRGQPNSPLHF
TGTGCCAGCAGAGGACAGCCTAATTCACCCCTCCACTTT
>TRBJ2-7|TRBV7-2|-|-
CASSLALGALVEQYF
TGTGCCAGCAGCTTAGCGCTGGGGGCTCTCGTAGAGCAGTACTTC
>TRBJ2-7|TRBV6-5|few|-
CASSYSIEGSYEQYF
TGTGCCAGCAGTTACTCTATAGAGGGATCCTACGAGCAGTACTTC
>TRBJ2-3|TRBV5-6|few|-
CASSSDPGGGTDTQYF
TGTGCCAGCAGCTCCGACCCTGGCGGGGGCACAGATACGCAGTATTTT
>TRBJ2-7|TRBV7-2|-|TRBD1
CASSPQGAHEQYF
TGTGCCAGCAGCCCTCAGGGGGCGCACGAGCAGTACTTC
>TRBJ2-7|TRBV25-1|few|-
CASSELPFGAQPYEQYF
TGTGCCAGCAGTGAACTCCCTTTTGGGGCTCAGCCTTACGAGCAGTACTTC
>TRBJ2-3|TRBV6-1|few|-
CASSISPILSTDTQYF
TGTGCCAGCAGTATCTCACCCATACTTAGCACAGATACGCAGTATTTT
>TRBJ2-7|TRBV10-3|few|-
CAISDSRSEQYF
TGTGCCATCAGTGATTCCCGGTCCGAGCAGTACTTC
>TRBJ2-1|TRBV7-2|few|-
CASSFGYSLHEQFF
TGTGCCAGCAGCTTCGGCTATAGCCTCCATGAGCAGTTCTTC
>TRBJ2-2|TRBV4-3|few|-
CASSQGPAGDTGELFF
TGCGCCAGCAGCCAAGGTCCAGCAGGGGACACCGGGGAGCTGTTTTTT
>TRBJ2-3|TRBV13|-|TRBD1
CASSPIAQGVVDTQYF
TGTGCCAGCAGCCCCATCGCCCAGGGGGTGGTAGATACGCAGTATTTT
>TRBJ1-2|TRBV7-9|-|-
CASSLGYRSNYGYTF
TGTGCCAGCAGCTTAGGCTACAGGTCTAACTATGGCTACACCTTC
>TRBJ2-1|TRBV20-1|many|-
CSARAEGGSYNEQFF
TGCAGTGCTAGGGCAGAGGGGGGCTCCTACAATGAGCAGTTCTTC
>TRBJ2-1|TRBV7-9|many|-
CASSLVVGPSRDEQFF
TGTGCCAGCAGCTTAGTGGTGGGACCCAGCAGAGATGAGCAGTTCTTC
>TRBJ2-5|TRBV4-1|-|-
CASSQAPGEETQYF
TGCGCCAGCAGCCAAGCTCCAGGGGAGGAGACCCAGTACTTC
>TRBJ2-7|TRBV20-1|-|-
CSAQPGPRAYEQYF
TGCAGTGCCCAACCGGGCCCCCGGGCCTACGAGCAGTACTTC
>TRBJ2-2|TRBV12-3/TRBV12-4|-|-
CASSLGWEMYTGELFF
TGTGCCAGCAGTCTAGGGTGGGAGATGTACACCGGGGAGCTGTTTTTT
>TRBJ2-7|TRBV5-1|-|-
CASSPTPSYEQYF
TGCGCCAGCAGCCCCACACCTTCCTACGAGCAGTACTTC
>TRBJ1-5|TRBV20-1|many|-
CSARGIVYSYNQPQHF
TGCAGTGCTAGAGGCATAGTGTACAGTTACAATCAGCCCCAGCATTTT
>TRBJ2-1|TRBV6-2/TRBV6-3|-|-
CASASGLTYNEQFF
TGTGCCAGCGCCTCAGGACTAACCTACAATGAGCAGTTCTTC
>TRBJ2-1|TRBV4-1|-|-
CASSRLWTTAYNEQFF
TGCGCCAGCTCCCGGTTGTGGACAACTGCCTACAATGAGCAGTTCTTC
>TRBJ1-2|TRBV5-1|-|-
CASSLEARYDSVGGYTF
TGCGCCAGCAGCTTGGAGGCGCGCTACGACAGCGTAGGCGGCTACACCTTC
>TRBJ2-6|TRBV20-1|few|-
CSALDRLSGANVLTF
TGCAGTGCCCTAGACAGACTCTCTGGGGCCAACGTCCTGACTTTC
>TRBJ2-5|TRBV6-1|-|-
CASSPARSETQYF
TGTGCCAGCAGTCCCGCGAGGTCGGAGACCCAGTACTTC
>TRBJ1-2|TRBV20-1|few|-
CSARDEDPANYGYTF
TGCAGTGCTAGAGATGAGGACCCAGCTAACTATGGCTACACCTTC
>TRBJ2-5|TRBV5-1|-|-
CASNPNQETQYF
TGCGCCAGCAACCCGAACCAAGAGACCCAGTACTTC
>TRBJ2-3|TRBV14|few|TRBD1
CASSPRTGQSTQYF
TGTGCCAGCAGTCCCCGGACAGGCCAGAGTACGCAGTATTTT
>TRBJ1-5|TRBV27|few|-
CASSMRRGDSNQPQHF
TGTGCCAGCAGTATGCGAAGGGGGGATAGCAATCAGCCCCAGCATTTT
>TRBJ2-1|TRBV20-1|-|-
CSAEPESGYNEQFF
TGCAGTGCCGAACCCGAATCAGGGTACAATGAGCAGTTCTTC
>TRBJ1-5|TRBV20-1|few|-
CSAREPYDQPQHF
TGCAGTGCTAGAGAACCCTACGATCAGCCCCAGCATTTT
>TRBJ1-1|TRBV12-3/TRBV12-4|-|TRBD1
CASRRQGPNTEAFF
TGTGCCAGCAGGAGACAGGGACCGAACACTGAAGCTTTCTTT
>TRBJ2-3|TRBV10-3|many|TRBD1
CAISGDRGSTDTQYF
TGTGCCATCAGTGGGGACAGGGGAAGCACAGATACGCAGTATTTT
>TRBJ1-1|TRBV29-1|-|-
CSVEIRGGRTEAFF
TGCAGCGTTGAAATCAGAGGGGGGAGGACTGAAGCTTTCTTT
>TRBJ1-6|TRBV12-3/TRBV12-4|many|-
CASSFSTQRNSPLHF
TGTGCCAGCAGTTTTTCAACGCAACGAAATTCACCCCTCCACTTT
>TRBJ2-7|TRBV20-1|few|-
CSAAKAGRSYEQYF
TGCAGTGCCGCTAAGGCGGGGCGCTCCTACGAGCAGTACTTC
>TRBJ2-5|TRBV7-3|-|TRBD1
CASSVTGGLETQYF
TGTGCCAGCAGCGTTACAGGGGGCTTAGAGACCCAGTACTTC
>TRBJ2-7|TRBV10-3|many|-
CAISPRDNYEQYF
TGTGCCATCAGCCCCCGGGACAACTACGAGCAGTACTTC
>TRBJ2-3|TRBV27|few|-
CASSLRLYLGWQYF
TGTGCCAGCAGTTTACGTCTATACTTGGGCTGGCAGTATTTT
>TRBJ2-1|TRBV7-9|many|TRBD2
CASSSTGGTSGIFNEQFF
TGTGCCAGCAGTTCCACGGGAGGGACTAGCGGGATCTTCAATGAGCAGTTCTTC
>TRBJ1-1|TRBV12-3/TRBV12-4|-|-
CASSPWAMNTEAFF
TGTGCCAGCAGTCCCTGGGCAATGAACACTGAAGCTTTCTTT
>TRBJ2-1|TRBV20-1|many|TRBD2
CSARGLLAGASYNEQFF
TGCAGTGCTAGAGGGTTGTTAGCGGGGGCCTCCTACAATGAGCAGTTCTTC
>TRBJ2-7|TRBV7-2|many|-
CASSLGSPPYEQYF
TGTGCCAGCAGCTTGGGTTCTCCGCCATACGAGCAGTACTTC
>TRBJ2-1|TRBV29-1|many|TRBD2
CSVEPPSGRAGEQFF
TGCAGCGTTGAACCGCCTAGCGGGAGGGCGGGTGAGCAGTTCTTC
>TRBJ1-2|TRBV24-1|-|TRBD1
CATSPTGRNGYTF
TGTGCCACCAGTCCGACAGGGAGAAATGGCTACACCTTC
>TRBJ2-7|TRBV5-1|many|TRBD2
CASSLETGGPYEQYF
TGCGCCAGCAGCTTGGAGACGGGAGGGCCCTACGAGCAGTACTTC